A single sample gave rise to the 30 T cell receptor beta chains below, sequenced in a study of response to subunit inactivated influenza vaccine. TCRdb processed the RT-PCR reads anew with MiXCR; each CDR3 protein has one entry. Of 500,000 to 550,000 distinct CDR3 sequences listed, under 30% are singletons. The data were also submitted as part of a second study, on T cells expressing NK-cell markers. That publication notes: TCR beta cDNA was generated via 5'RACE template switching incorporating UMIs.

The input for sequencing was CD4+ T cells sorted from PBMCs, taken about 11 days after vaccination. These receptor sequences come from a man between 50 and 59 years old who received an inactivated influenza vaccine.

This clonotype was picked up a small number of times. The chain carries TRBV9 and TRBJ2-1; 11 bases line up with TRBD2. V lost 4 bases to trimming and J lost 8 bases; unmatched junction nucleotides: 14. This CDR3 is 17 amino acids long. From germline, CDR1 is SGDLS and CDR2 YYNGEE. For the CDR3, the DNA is TGTGCCAGCAGCCGTTATACCAGGGGTAGCGGGAGGGATGAGCAGTTCTTC. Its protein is CASSRYTRGSGRDEQFF.

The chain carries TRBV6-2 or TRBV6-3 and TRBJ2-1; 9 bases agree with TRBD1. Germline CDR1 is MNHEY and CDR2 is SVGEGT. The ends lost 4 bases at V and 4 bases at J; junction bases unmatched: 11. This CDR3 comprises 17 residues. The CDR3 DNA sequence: TGTGCCAGCAGTTCCCCAAGGACAGGGGACCTTTACAATGAGCAGTTCTTC. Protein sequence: CASSSPRTGDLYNEQFF.

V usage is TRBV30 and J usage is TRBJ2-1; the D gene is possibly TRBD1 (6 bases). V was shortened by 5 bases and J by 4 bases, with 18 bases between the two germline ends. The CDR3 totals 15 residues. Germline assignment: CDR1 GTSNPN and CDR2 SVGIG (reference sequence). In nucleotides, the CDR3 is TGTGCCTGGGTGCCCCGGGACAAGGTATACAATGAGCAGTTCTTC. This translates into CAWVPRDKVYNEQFF.

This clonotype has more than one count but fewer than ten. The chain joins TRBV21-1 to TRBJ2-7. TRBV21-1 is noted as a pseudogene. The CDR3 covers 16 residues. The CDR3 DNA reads TGTGCCAGCAGCAAACGGATTACAGAAATTCCCTACGAGCAGTACTTC. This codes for CASSKRITEIPYEQYF.

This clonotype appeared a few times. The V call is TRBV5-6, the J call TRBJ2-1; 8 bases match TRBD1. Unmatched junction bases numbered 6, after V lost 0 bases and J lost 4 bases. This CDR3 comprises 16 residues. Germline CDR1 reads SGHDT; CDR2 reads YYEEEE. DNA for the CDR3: TGTGCCAGCAGCTTGGGTCTGGGACAGGTATACAATGAGCAGTTCTTC. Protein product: CASSLGLGQVYNEQFF.

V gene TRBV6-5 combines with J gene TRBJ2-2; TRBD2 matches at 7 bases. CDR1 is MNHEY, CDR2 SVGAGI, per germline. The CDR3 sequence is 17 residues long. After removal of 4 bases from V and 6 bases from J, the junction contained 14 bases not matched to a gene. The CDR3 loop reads CASSFSPGTTSAGELFF. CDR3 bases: TGTGCCAGCAGTTTCTCCCCCGGGACTACCTCGGCCGGGGAGCTGTTTTTT.

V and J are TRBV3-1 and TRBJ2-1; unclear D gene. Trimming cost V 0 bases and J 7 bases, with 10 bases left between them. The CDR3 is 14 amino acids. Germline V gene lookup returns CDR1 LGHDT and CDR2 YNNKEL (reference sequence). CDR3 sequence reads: CASSQDAATNEQFF. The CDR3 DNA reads TGTGCCAGCAGCCAAGATGCAGCCACTAATGAGCAGTTCTTC.

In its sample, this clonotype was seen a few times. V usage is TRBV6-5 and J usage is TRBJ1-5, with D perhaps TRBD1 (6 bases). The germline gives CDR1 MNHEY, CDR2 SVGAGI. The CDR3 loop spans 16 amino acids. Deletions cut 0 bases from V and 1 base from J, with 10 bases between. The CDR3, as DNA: TGTGCCAGCAGTTACTCACAGGGTACGAGCAATCAGCCCCAGCATTTT. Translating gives CASSYSQGTSNQPQHF.

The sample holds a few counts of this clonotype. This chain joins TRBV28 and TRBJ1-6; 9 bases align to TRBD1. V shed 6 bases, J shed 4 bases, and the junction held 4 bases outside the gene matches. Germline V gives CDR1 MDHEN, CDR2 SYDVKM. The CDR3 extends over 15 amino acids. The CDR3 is CASRGDRAYNSPLHF. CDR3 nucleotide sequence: TGTGCCAGCAGGGGGGACAGGGCGTATAATTCACCCCTCCACTTT.

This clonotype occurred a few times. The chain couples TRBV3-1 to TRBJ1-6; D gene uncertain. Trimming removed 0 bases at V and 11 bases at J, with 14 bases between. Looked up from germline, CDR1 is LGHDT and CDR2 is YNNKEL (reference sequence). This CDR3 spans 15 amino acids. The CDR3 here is CASSQEGLTRTPLHF. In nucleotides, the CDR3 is TGTGCCAGCAGCCAAGAAGGCCTAACTAGAACACCCCTCCACTTT.

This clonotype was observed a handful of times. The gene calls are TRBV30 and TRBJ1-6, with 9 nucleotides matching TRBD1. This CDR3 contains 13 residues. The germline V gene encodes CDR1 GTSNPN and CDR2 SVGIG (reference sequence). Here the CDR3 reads CAVAGQGTSPLHF. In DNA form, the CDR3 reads TGTGCTGTCGCGGGACAGGGAACTTCACCCCTCCACTTT.

CDR3 sequence: CASGRTGANEKLFF. CDR3 DNA sequence: TGCGCCAGCGGAAGGACAGGCGCAAATGAAAAACTGTTTTTT. The chain has TRBV5-1 and TRBJ1-4; 7 bases are shared with TRBD1. The CDR3 extends over 14 amino acids. The V and J ends lost 7 bases and 5 bases, in that order; junction bases with no gene match: 8. CDR1 SGHRS and CDR2 YFSETQ come from the germline V gene.

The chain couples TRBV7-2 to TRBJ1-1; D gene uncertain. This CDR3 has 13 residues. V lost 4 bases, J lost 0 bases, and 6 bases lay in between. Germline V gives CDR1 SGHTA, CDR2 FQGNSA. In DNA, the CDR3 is TGTGCCAGCAGCTACATAATGAACACTGAAGCTTTCTTT. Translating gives CASSYIMNTEAFF.

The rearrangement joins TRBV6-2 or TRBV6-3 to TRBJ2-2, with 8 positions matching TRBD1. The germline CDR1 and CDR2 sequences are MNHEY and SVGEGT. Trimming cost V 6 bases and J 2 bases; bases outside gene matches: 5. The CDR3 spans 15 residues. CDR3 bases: TGTGCCAGCAGGACAGGGGCCCTAAACACCGGGGAGCTGTTTTTT. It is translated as CASRTGALNTGELFF.

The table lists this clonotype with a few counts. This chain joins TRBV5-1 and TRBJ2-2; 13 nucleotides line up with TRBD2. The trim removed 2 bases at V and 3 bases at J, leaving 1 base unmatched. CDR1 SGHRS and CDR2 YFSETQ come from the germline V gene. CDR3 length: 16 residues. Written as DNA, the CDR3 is TGCGCCAGCAGCTTAGGACTAGCGGGAGACACCGGGGAGCTGTTTTTT. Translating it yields CASSLGLAGDTGELFF.

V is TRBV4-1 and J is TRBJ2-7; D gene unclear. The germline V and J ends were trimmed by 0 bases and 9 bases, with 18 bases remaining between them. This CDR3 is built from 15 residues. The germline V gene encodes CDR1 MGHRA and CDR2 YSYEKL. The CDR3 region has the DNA TGCGCCAGCAGCCAAGATATTGGGCCGGAAGCAACGCAGTACTTC. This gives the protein CASSQDIGPEATQYF.

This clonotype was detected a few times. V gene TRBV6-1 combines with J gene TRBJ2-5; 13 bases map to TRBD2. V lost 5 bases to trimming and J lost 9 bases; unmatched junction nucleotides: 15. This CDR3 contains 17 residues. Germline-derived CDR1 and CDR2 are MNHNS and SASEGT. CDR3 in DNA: TGTGCCAGCAGTCGACCTCCGGGACTAGCGGGACCAAGTCCCCAGTACTTC. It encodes CASSRPPGLAGPSPQYF.

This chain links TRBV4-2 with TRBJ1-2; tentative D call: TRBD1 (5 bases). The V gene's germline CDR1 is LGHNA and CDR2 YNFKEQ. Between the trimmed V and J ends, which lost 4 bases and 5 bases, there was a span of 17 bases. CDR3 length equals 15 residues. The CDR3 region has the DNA TGTGCCAGCAGCCTCGGGAGGCGGGGACTATATGGCTACACCTTC. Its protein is CASSLGRRGLYGYTF.

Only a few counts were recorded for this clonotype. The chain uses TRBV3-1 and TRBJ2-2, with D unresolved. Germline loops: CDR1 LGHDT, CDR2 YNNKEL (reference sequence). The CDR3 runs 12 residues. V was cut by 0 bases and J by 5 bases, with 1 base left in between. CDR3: CASSQETGELFF. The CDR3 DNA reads TGTGCCAGCAGCCAAGAGACCGGGGAGCTGTTTTTT.

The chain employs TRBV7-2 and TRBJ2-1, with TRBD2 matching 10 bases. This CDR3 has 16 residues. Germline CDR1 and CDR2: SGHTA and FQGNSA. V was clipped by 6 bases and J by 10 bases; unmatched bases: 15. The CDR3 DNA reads TGTGCCAGCAGAACCCGAGCGGGAGGGGTAGGAGAAGAGCAGTTCTTC. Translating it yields CASRTRAGGVGEEQFF.

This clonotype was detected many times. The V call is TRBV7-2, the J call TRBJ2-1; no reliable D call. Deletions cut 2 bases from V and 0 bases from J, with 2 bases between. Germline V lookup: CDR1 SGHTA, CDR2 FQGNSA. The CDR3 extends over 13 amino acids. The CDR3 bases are TGTGCCAGCAGCTTAAGCTCCTACAATGAGCAGTTCTTC. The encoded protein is CASSLSSYNEQFF.

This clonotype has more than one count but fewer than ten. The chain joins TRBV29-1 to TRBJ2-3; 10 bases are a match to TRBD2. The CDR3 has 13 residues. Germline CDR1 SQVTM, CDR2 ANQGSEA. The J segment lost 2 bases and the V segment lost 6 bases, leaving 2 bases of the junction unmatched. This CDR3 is CSVTSGPTDTQYF. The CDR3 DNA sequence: TGCAGCGTGACTAGCGGGCCCACAGATACGCAGTATTTT.

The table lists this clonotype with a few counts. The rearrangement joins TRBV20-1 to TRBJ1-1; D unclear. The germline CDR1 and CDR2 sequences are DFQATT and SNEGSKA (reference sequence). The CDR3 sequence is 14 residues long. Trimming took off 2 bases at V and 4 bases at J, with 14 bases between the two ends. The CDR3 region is CSARSRPSSTEAFF. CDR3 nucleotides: TGCAGTGCTAGATCCCGCCCCAGCTCCACTGAAGCTTTCTTT.

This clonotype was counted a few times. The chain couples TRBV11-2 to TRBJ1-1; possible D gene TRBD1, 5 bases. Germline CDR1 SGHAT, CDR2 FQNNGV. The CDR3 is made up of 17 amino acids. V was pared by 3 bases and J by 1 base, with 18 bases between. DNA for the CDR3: TGTGCCAGCAGCTTTAACACATTTCGACAGACGAACACTGAAGCTTTCTTT. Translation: CASSFNTFRQTNTEAFF.

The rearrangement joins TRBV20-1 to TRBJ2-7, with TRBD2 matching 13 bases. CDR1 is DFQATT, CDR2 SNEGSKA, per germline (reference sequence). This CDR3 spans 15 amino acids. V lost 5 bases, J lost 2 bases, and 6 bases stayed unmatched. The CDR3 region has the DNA TGCAGTGCTCTAGGCGGGACTAGCGGGACCTACGAGCAGTACTTC. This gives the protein CSALGGTSGTYEQYF.

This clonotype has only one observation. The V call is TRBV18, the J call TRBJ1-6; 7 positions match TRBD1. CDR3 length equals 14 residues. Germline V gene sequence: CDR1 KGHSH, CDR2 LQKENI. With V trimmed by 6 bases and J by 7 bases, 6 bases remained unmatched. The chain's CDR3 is CASSRGQENSPLHF. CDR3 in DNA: TGTGCCAGCTCCCGAGGACAGGAGAATTCACCCCTCCACTTT. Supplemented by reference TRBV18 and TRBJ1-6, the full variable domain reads NAGVMQNPRHLVRRRGQEARLRCSPMKGHSHVYWYRQLPEEGLKFMVYLQKENIIDESGMPKERFSAEFPKEGPSILRIQQVVRGDSAAYFCASSRGQENSPLHFGNGTRLTVT.

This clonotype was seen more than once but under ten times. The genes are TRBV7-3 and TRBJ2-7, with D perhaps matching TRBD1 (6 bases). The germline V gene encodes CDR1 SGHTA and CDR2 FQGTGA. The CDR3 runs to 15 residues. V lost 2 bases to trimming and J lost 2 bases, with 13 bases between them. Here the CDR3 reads CASSLYSGDTYEQYF. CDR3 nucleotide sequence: TGTGCCAGCAGCTTATATAGTGGGGACACCTACGAGCAGTACTTC.

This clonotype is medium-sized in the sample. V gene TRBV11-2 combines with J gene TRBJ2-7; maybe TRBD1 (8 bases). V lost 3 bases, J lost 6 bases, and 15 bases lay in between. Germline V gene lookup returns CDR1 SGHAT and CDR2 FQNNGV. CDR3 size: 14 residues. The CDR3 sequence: CASSFGQGGGEQYF. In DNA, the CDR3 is TGTGCCAGCAGCTTTGGACAGGGAGGGGGCGAGCAGTACTTC.

The CDR3 nucleotides read TGTGCCAGCAGTTCTCACAGGGGAGCGCGCGAGCAGTACTTC. Protein product: CASSSHRGAREQYF. The rearrangement links TRBV6-5 to TRBJ2-7; 7 nucleotides match TRBD1. In germline, CDR1 is MNHEY, CDR2 SVGAGI. The CDR3 sequence is 14 residues long. J gave up 6 bases and V 4 bases, and 9 bases lay outside the gene matches.

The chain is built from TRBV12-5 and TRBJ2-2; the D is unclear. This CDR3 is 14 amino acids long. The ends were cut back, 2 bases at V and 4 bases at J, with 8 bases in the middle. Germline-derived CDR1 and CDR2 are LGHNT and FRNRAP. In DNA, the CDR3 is TGTGCTAGTGGTTTGTTTCGCCCCACCGGGGAGCTGTTTTTT. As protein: CASGLFRPTGELFF.